The source of this T cell receptor (beta chain) is a study of T-cell memory formation after mild COVID-19. Only a few counts were recorded for this clonotype. Its antigen is undetermined. Germline lookup yields CDR1 SNHLY and CDR2 FYNNEI. The CDR3 runs to 19 residues. Study observations and caveats: Shrinking CD4+ clones were chiefly CM and EM; CD8+ ones were chiefly EMRA. Whether day 37 second-wave clones are SARS-CoV-2-specific was not confirmed.

TCRdb reanalysed the 5' RACE reads using MiXCR and keeps one entry per CDR3 protein. Counted here are under 550,000 distinct CDR3 sequences, about 18% occurring once; the ten biggest clones make up more than 9%. This TCR was sampled from an adult woman who had mild COVID-19 (a few samples of this study predate the infection). Cell type and time point are not known. Sequencing was carried out using PBMCs or a T cell subset sorted from them (not recorded which). This chain joins TRBV2 and TRBJ1-3; 12 positions agree with TRBD1. The CDR3 DNA reads as TGTGCTTCCAGCTTTCTCTTGGGACAGGGGGCTACCTCTGGAAACACCATATATTTT. It translates to CASSFLLGQGATSGNTIYF.